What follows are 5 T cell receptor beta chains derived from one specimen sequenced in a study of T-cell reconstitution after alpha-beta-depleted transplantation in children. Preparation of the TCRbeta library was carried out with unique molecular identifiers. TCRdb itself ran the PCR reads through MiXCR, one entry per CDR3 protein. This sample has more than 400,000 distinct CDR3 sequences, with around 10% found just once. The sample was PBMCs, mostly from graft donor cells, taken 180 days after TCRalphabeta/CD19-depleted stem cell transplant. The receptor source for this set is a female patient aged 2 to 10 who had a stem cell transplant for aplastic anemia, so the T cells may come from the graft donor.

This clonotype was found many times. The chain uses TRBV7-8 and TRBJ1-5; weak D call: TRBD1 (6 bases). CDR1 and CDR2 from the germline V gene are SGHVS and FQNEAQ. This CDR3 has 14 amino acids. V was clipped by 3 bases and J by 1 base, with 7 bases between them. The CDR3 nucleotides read TGTGCCAGCAGCTTCGGACAGAGCAATCAGCCCCAGCATTTT. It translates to CASSFGQSNQPQHF.

The CDR3 sequence is CASSQDPGASNTEAFF. The DNA of the CDR3 is TGTGCCAGCAGCCAAGACCCCGGGGCTTCGAACACTGAAGCTTTCTTT. The chain links TRBV4-2 to TRBJ1-1, with D possibly TRBD1 on 5 matching bases. The CDR3 has 16 residues. Trimming took 0 bases from V and 1 from J, leaving 12 bases between them. Germline V lookup: CDR1 LGHNA, CDR2 YNFKEQ.

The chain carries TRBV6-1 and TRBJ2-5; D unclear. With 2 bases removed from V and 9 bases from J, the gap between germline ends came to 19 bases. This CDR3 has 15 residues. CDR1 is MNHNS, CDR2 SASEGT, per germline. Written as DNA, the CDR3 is TGTGCCAGCAGTGAATTGGTAGACCTCCCTAGGGCCCAGTACTTC. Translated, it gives CASSELVDLPRAQYF.

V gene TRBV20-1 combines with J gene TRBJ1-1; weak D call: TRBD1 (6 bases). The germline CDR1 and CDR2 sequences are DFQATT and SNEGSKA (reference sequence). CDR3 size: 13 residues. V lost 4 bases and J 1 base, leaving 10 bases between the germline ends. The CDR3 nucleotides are TGCAGTGCTACGAAGGGACAGAACACTGAAGCTTTCTTT. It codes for CSATKGQNTEAFF.

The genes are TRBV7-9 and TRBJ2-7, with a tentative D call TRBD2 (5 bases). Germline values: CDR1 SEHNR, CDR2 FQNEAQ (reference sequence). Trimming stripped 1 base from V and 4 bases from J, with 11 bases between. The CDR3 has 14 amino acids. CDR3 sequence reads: CASSLDFSEYEQYV. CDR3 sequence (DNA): TGTGCCAGCAGCTTAGATTTTAGCGAGTACGAGCAGTACGTC.